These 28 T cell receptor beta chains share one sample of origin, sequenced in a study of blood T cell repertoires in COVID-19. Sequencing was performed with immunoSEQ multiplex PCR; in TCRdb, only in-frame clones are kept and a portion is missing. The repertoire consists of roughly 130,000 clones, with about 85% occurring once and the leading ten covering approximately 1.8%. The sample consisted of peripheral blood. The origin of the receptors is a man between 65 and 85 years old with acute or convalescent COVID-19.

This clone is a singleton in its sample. CDR3 sequence (DNA): TGCGCCAGCAGCTTCGGGGAGGAGACCCAGTACTTC. It encodes CASSFGEETQYF. This rearrangement joins TRBV5-1 to TRBJ2-5, with D possibly being TRBD2 (5 bases). This CDR3 contains 12 residues. Looked up from germline, CDR1 is SGHRS and CDR2 is YFSETQ. The V and J ends lost 2 bases and 5 bases respectively, with 7 bases between them.

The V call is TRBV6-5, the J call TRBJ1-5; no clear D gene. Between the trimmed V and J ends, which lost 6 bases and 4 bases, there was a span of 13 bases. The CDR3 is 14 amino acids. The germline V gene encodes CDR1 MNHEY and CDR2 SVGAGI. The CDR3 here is CASSPGLINQPQHF. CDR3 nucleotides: TGTGCCAGCAGCCCAGGACTGATAAATCAGCCCCAGCATTTT.

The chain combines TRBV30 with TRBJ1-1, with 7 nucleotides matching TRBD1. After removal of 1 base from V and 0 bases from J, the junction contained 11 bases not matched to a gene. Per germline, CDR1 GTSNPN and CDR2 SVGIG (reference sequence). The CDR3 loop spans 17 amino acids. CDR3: CAWSAGQLIVMNTEAFF. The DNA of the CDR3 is TGTGCCTGGAGTGCGGGACAGTTAATCGTGATGAACACTGAAGCTTTCTTT.

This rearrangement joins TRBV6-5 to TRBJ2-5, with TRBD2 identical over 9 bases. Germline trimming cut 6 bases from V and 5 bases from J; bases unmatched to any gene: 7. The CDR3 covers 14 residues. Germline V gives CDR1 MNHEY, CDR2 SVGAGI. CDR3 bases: TGTGCCAGCAGCAAGCGGGGGGCAGGGGAGACCCAGTACTTC. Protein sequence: CASSKRGAGETQYF.

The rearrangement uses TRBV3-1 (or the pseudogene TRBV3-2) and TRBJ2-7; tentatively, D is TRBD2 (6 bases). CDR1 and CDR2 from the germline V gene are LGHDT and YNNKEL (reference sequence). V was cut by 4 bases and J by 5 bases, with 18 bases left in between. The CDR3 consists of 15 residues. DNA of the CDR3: TGTGCCAGCAGCCGTACACTAGCTGGGTCAGACGAGCAGTACTTC. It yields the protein CASSRTLAGSDEQYF.

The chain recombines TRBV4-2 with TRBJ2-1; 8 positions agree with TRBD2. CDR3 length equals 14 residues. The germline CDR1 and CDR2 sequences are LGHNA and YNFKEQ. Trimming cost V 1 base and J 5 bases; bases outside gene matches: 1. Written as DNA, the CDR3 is TGTGCCAGCAGCCAAGTGCGGGGGGACAATGAGCAGTTCTTC. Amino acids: CASSQVRGDNEQFF.

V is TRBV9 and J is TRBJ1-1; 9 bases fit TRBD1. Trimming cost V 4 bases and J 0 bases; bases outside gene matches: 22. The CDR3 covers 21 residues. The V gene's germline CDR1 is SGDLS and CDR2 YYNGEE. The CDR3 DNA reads TGTGCCAGCAGCCTCGGGACAGGGAATCTACGGTCCCGGGCAATGAACACTGAAGCTTTCTTT. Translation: CASSLGTGNLRSRAMNTEAFF.

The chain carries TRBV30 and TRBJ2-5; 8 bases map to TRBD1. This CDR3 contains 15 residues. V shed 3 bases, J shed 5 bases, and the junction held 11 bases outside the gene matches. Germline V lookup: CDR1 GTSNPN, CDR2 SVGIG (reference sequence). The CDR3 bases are TGTGCCTGGAGCTTCTCAGGGGGCGGCTGGGAGACCCAGTACTTC. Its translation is CAWSFSGGGWETQYF.

CDR3: CASSSVYEQYF. CDR3 nucleotides: TGTGCCAGCAGTTCCGTTTACGAGCAGTACTTC. This sequence joins TRBV28 and TRBJ2-7; D unclear. The germline V and J ends were trimmed by 4 bases and 4 bases, with 5 bases remaining between them. The CDR3 is 11 amino acids. Germline values: CDR1 MDHEN, CDR2 SYDVKM.

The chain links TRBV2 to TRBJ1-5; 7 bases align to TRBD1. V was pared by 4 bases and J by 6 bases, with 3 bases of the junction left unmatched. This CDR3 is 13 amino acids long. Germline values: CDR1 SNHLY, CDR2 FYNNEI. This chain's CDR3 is CASSVTGLQPQHF. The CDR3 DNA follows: TGTGCCAGCAGTGTGACAGGGCTTCAGCCCCAGCATTTT. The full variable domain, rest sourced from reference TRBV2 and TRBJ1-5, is EPEVTQTPSHQVTQMGQEVILRCVPISNHLYFYWYRQILGQKVEFLVSFYNNEISEKSEIFDDQFSVERPDGSNFTLKIRSTKLEDSAMYFCASSVTGLQPQHFGDGTRLSIL.

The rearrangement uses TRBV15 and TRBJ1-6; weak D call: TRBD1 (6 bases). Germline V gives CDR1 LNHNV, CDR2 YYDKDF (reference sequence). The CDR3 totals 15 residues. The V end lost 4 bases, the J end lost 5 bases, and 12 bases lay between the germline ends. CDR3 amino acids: CATSTGRQDNSPLHF. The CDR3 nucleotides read TGTGCCACCAGCACGGGCCGACAGGATAATTCACCCCTCCACTTT.

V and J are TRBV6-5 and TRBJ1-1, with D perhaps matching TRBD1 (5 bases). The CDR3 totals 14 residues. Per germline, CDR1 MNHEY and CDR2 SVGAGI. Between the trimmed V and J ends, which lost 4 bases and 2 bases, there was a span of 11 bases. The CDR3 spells CASSLYRSNTEAFF. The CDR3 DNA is TGTGCCAGCAGTTTATACAGGAGCAACACTGAAGCTTTCTTT.

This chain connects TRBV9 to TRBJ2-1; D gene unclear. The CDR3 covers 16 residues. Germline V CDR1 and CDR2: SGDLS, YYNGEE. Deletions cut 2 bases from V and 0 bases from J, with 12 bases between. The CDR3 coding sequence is TGTGCCAGCAGCGTTTTGATTACCGGCTCCTACAATGAGCAGTTCTTC. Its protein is CASSVLITGSYNEQFF.

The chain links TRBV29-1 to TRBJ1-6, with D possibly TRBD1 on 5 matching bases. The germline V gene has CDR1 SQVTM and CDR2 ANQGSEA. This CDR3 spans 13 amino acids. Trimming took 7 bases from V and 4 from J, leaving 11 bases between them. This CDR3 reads CSARQGYNSPLHF. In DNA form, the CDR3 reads TGCAGCGCACGCCAGGGTTATAATTCACCCCTCCACTTT.

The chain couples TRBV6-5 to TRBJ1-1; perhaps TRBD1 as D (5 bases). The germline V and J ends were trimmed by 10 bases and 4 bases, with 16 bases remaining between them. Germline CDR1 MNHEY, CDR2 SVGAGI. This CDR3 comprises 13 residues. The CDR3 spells CAIGLGRGTEAFF. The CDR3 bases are TGTGCCATAGGGTTGGGGCGGGGCACTGAAGCTTTCTTT.

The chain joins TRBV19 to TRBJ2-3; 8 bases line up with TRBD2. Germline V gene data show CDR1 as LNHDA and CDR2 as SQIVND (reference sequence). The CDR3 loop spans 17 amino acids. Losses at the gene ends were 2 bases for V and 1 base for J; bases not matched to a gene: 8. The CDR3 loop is CASSIHPPGGRTDTQYF. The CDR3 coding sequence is TGTGCCAGTAGTATACACCCCCCGGGGGGGCGCACAGATACGCAGTATTTT.

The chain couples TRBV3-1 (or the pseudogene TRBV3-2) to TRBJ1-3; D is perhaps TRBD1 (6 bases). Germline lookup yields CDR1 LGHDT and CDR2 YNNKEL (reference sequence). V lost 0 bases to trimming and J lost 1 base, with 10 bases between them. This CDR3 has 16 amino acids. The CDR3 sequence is CASSQERQASGNTIYF. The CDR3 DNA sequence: TGTGCCAGCAGCCAAGAACGACAGGCTTCTGGAAACACCATATATTTT.

The CDR3 region has the DNA TGTGCCAGCAGCTCATGGGGCCCTACTAACTATGGCTACACCTTC. It encodes CASSSWGPTNYGYTF. The chain carries TRBV7-9 and TRBJ1-2, with D possibly TRBD1 on 5 matching bases. This CDR3 has 15 residues. V was trimmed by 4 bases and J by 0 bases, leaving 12 bases between them. Germline loops: CDR1 SEHNR, CDR2 FQNEAQ (reference sequence).

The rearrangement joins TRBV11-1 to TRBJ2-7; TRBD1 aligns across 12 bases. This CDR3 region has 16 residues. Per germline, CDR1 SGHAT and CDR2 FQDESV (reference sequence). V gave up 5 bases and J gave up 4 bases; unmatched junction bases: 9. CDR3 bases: TGTGCCAGCAGCCATTCGGTGGGACAGGGGGCTTACGAGCAGTACTTC. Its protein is CASSHSVGQGAYEQYF.

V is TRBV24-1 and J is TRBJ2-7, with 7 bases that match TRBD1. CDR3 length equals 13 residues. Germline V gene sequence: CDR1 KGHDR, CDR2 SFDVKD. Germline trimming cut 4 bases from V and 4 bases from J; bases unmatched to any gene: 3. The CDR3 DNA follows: TGTGCCACCAGTGAAGGGGGCCGGTACGAGCAGTACTTC. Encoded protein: CATSEGGRYEQYF.

The CDR3 here is CATSPERVTGELFF. The CDR3 bases are TGTGCCACCAGCCCTGAGAGGGTTACCGGGGAGCTGTTTTTT. The chain employs TRBV15 and TRBJ2-2, with D possibly matching TRBD2 (5 bases). Trimming removed 5 bases at V and 5 bases at J, with 12 bases between. The CDR3 runs 14 residues. Germline V CDR1 and CDR2: LNHNV, YYDKDF (reference sequence).

Here the CDR3 DNA reads TGCGCCAGCAGCTTTGAGTCTGCGACCTACAATGAGCAGTTCTTC. It encodes CASSFESATYNEQFF. The chain employs TRBV5-1 and TRBJ2-1, with D hard to call. Germline CDR1 reads SGHRS; CDR2 reads YFSETQ. Trimming stripped 2 bases from V and 2 bases from J, with 11 bases between. The CDR3 sequence is 15 residues long.

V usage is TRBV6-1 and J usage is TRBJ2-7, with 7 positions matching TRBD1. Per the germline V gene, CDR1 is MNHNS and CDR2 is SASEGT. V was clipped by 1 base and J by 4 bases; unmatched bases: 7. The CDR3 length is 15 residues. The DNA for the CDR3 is TGTGCCAGCAGTGAAGGACAGGGATGGTGGTACGAGCAGTACTTC. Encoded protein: CASSEGQGWWYEQYF.

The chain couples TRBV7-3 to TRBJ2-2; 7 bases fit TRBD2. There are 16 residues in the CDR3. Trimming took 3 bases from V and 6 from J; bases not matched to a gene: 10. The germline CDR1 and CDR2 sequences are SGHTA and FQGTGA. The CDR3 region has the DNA TGTGCCAGCAGCTTCTCGGGACTAAGAGGCGCCGGGGAGCTGTTTTTT. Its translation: CASSFSGLRGAGELFF. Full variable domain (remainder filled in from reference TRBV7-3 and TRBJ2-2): GAGVSQTPSNKVTEKGKYVELRCDPISGHTALYWYRQSLGQGPEFLIYFQGTGAADDSGLPNDRFFAVRPEGSVSTLKIQRTERGDSAVYLCASSFSGLRGAGELFFGEGSRLTVL.

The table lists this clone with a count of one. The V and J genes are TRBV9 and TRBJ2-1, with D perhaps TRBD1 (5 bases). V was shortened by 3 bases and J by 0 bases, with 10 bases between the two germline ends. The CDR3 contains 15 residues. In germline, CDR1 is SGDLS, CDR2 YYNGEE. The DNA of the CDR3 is TGTGCCAGCAGCGCGACAGTTAGCTCCTACAATGAGCAGTTCTTC. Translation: CASSATVSSYNEQFF.

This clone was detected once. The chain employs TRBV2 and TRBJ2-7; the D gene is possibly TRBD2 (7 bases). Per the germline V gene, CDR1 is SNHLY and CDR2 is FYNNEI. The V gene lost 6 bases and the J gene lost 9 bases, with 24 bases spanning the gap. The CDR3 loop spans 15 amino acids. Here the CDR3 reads CASSAGGGGLTGQYF. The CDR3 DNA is TGTGCCAGCAGCGCCGGGGGCGGGGGCCTCACTGGGCAGTACTTC.

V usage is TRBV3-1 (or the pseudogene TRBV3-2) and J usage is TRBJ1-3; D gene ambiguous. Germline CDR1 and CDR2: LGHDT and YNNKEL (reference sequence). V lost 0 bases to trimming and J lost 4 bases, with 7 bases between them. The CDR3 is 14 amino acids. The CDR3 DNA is TGTGCCAGCAGCCAAGAGAGTATAGGAAACACCATATATTTT. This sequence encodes CASSQESIGNTIYF.

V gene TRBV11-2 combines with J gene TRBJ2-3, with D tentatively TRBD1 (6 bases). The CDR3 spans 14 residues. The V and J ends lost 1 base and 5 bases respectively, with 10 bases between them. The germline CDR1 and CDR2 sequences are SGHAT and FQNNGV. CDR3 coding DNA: TGTGCCAGCAGCTTAGTAAGCAGGGGAGATACGCAGTATTTT. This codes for CASSLVSRGDTQYF.